This entry describes one TCR beta chain. Its antigen is undetermined. This entry belongs to a study of T cell responses to AZD1222 COVID-19 vaccine. The study, taken as a whole, reports: Only a handful of people who got AZD1222 tested seropositive at baseline. Vaccination with two AZD1222 doses was followed by a rise in Spike-specific TCR breadth and depth.

The protocol was immunoSEQ multiplex PCR, while the TCRdb copy is restricted to in-frame clones and leaves out a portion. The sample carries about 88,000 clones, roughly nine tenths recorded once. The CDR3 sequence is 14 residues long. V dropped 2 bases and J dropped 8; count of bases not matched to a gene: 5. Germline-derived CDR1 and CDR2 are MGHDK and SYGVNS. The origin of this receptor is an adult who received the AZD1222 COVID-19 vaccine. The chain couples TRBV25-1 to TRBJ1-4; TRBD1 matches at 7 bases. Source: peripheral blood, taken 28 days after the second AZD1222 dose. CDR3 nucleotide sequence: TGTGCCAGCAGTGAACCGGGACAGATAGAAAAACTGTTTTTT. Translating it yields CASSEPGQIEKLFF.